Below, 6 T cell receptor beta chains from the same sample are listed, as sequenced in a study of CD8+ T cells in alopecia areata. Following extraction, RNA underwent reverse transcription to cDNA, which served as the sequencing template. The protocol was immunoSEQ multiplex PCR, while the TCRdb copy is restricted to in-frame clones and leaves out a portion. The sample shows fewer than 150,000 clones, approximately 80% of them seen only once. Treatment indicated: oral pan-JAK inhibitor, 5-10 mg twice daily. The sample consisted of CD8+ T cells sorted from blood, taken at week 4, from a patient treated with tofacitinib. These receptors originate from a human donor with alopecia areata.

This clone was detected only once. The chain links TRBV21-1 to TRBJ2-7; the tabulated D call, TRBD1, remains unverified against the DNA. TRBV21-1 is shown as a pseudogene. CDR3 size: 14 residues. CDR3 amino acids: CASSKRTTSYEQYF. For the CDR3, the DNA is TGTGCCAGCAGCAAACGGACAACCTCCTACGAGCAGTACTTC.

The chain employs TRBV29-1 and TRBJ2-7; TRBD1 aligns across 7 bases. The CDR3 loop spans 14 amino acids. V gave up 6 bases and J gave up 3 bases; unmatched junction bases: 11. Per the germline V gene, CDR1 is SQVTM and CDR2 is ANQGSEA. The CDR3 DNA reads TGCAGCGTCCAGACAGGGAAGGTGAGCTACGAGCAGTACTTC. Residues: CSVQTGKVSYEQYF.

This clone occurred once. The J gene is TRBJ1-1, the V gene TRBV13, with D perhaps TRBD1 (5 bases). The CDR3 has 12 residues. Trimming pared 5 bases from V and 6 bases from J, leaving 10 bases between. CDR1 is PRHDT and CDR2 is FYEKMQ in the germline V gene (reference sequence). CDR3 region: CASSRRGPEAFF. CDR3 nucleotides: TGTGCCAGCAGCAGAAGGGGACCTGAAGCTTTCTTT.

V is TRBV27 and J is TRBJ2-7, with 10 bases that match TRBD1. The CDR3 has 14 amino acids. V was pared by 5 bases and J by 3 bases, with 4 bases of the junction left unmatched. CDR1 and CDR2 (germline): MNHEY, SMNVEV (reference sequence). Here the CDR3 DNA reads TGTGCCAGCAGTCCGGGACAGGGGTTCTACGAGCAGTACTTC. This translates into CASSPGQGFYEQYF.

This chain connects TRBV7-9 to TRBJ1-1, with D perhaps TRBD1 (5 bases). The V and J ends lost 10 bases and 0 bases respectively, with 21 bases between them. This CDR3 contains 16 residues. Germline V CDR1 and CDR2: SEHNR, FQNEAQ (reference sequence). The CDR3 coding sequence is TGTGCCACCGAAGTAGGGACGGGGGTTATGAACACTGAAGCTTTCTTT. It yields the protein CATEVGTGVMNTEAFF.

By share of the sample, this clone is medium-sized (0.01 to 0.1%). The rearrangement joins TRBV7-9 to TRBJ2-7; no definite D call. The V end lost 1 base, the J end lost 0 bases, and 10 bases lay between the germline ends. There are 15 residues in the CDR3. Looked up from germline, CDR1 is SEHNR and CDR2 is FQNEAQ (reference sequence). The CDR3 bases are TGTGCCAGCAGCTTAGACGTCCTTCACTCCTACGAGCAGTACTTC. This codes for CASSLDVLHSYEQYF.